The 20 T cell receptor beta chains given below trace back to one sample, sequenced in a study of PD-L1 blockade in urothelial cancer. The method was immunoSEQ multiplex PCR; TCRdb's version includes in-frame clones alone and lacks a portion of them. This sample has 48,000 or so clones, with around 85% found just once. The sample's time point: peripheral blood 6 weeks after treatment start. The sample consisted of PBMCs, taken around atezolizumab (anti-PD-L1) treatment. These receptors were taken from a man in his sixties with urothelial cancer.

The rearrangement links TRBV5-6 to TRBJ1-2; no firm D call. From germline, CDR1 is SGHDT and CDR2 YYEEEE. The CDR3 covers 14 residues. V was clipped by 2 bases and J by 0 bases, with 8 bases between them. This chain's CDR3 is CASSLPGTNYGYTF. CDR3 DNA sequence: TGTGCCAGCAGCTTACCCGGGACTAACTATGGCTACACCTTC. The entire variable domain, with the rest obtained from reference TRBV5-6 and TRBJ1-2, is as follows: DAGVTQSPTHLIKTRGQQVTLRCSPKSGHDTVSWYQQALGQGPQFIFQYYEEEERQRGNFPDRFSGHQFPNYSSELNVNALLLGDSALYLCASSLPGTNYGYTFGSGTRLTVV.

V gene TRBV7-3 combines with J gene TRBJ2-2; 12 bases match TRBD2. This CDR3 region has 18 residues. After removal of 1 base from V and 4 bases from J, the junction contained 7 bases not matched to a gene. CDR1 is SGHTA, CDR2 FQGTGA, per germline. The CDR3 protein is CASSLISLAGGITGELFF. Written as DNA, the CDR3 is TGTGCCAGCAGCTTAATATCCCTAGCGGGGGGGATCACCGGGGAGCTGTTTTTT. Using reference TRBV7-3 and TRBJ2-2 for the parts outside the CDR3, the full variable domain is GAGVSQTPSNKVTEKGKYVELRCDPISGHTALYWYRQSLGQGPEFLIYFQGTGAADDSGLPNDRFFAVRPEGSVSTLKIQRTERGDSAVYLCASSLISLAGGITGELFFGEGSRLTVL.

This rearrangement joins TRBV30 to TRBJ1-2; a weak D match, TRBD1 (5 bases). The V gene lost 3 bases and the J gene lost 5 bases, with 16 bases spanning the gap. Looked up from germline, CDR1 is GTSNPN and CDR2 is SVGIG (reference sequence). The CDR3 totals 14 residues. In DNA, the CDR3 is TGTGCCTGGAGCCCCGGGGGGGTCGGGTATGGCTACACCTTC. This codes for CAWSPGGVGYGYTF.

The J gene is TRBJ1-1, the V gene TRBV10-1; no definite D call. Germline assignment: CDR1 WNHNN and CDR2 SYGVQD (reference sequence). CDR3 length: 13 residues. Trimming left V 4 bases short and J 0 bases short, with 6 bases between. The CDR3 is CASSGQMNTEAFF. CDR3 DNA sequence: TGCGCCAGCAGTGGGCAGATGAACACTGAAGCTTTCTTT.

The rearrangement links TRBV22-1 to TRBJ2-5; the table's D call, TRBD1, has no DNA check behind it. TRBV22-1 is a documented pseudogene. There are 18 residues in the CDR3. The CDR3 DNA reads as TGTCCTGGGAGCGCACCCCTTTCTCGGCAGGGGGATTTGGAGACCCAGTACTTC. Its translation: CPGSAPLSRQGDLETQYF.

This chain uses TRBV7-8 with TRBJ1-1; D is possibly TRBD1 (5 bases). Trimming removed 5 bases at V and 2 bases at J, with 18 bases between. Germline values: CDR1 SGHVS, CDR2 FQNEAQ. This CDR3 is built from 16 residues. CDR3 residues: CASSHNARQLNTEAFF. The CDR3 DNA reads TGTGCCAGCAGCCATAACGCCCGACAGCTTAACACTGAAGCTTTCTTT.

The CDR3: CASSLSPTSGGTYNEQFF. The CDR3 DNA sequence: TGTGCCAGCAGCTTAAGTCCGACTAGCGGGGGAACTTACAATGAGCAGTTCTTC. The V call is TRBV7-3, the J call TRBJ2-1; TRBD2 matches at 12 bases. Germline lookup yields CDR1 SGHTA and CDR2 FQGTGA. There are 18 residues in the CDR3. J was trimmed by 4 bases and V by 1 base; bases with no gene match: 8.

The chain joins TRBV9 to TRBJ1-3, with D uncertain. Germline values: CDR1 SGDLS, CDR2 YYNGEE. The length of the CDR3 is 16 residues. Trimming cost V 4 bases and J 0 bases, with 14 bases left between them. CDR3 coding DNA: TGTGCCAGCAGCCCGACCGGGTTCTTCTCTGGAAACACCATATATTTT. Protein sequence: CASSPTGFFSGNTIYF. Variable domain in full (rest from reference TRBV9 and TRBJ1-3): DSGVTQTPKHLITATGQRVTLRCSPRSGDLSVYWYQQSLDQGLQFLIQYYNGEERAKGNILERFSAQQFPDLHSELNLSSLELGDSALYFCASSPTGFFSGNTIYFGEGSWLTVV.

The V and J genes are TRBV11-3 and TRBJ2-3; tentatively, D is TRBD1 (6 bases). The CDR3 has 16 residues. Germline-derived CDR1 and CDR2 are SGHNT and YENEEA. The ends were cut back, 1 base at V and 0 bases at J, with 11 bases in the middle. CDR3 residues: CASSLGTAPSTDTQYF. The CDR3, as DNA: TGTGCCAGCAGCTTAGGGACAGCTCCTAGCACAGATACGCAGTATTTT.

This chain joins TRBV2 and TRBJ1-5, with a possible D match to TRBD1 (6 bases). This CDR3 is 15 amino acids long. V lost 2 bases to trimming and J lost 1 base, with 9 bases between them. CDR1 and CDR2 from the germline V gene are SNHLY and FYNNEI. For the CDR3, the DNA is TGTGCCAGCAGTGAAACAGGGTTAAGCAATCAGCCCCAGCATTTT. Its translation is CASSETGLSNQPQHF.

This sequence joins TRBV9 and TRBJ2-2, with a tentative D call TRBD2 (6 bases). Germline CDR1 and CDR2: SGDLS and YYNGEE. Trimming took 5 bases from V and 0 from J, leaving 8 bases between them. This CDR3 region has 14 residues. CDR3 bases: TGTGCCAGCAGGGGGACTCCGAACACCGGGGAGCTGTTTTTT. As protein: CASRGTPNTGELFF.

V gene TRBV28 combines with J gene TRBJ2-7, with D tentatively TRBD1 (7 bases). In germline, CDR1 is MDHEN, CDR2 SYDVKM. The length of the CDR3 is 11 residues. The DNA of the CDR3 is TGTGCAGCAGGGGGGCAGTACGAGCAGTACTTC. Residues: CAAGGQYEQYF. Full variable domain (remainder filled in from reference TRBV28 and TRBJ2-7): DVKVTQSSRYLVKRTGEKVFLECVQDMDHENMFWYRQDPGLGLRLIYFSYDVKMKEKGDIPEGYSVSREKKERFSLILESASTNQTSMYLCAAGGQYEQYFGPGTRLTVT.

The chain carries TRBV10-2 and TRBJ2-1; perhaps TRBD2 as D (6 bases). In germline, CDR1 is WSHSY, CDR2 SAAADI. This CDR3 is 14 amino acids long. Trimming left V 2 bases short and J 3 bases short, with 8 bases between. CDR3 in amino acids: CASSEASVYNEQFF. CDR3 nucleotides: TGCGCCAGCAGTGAGGCTAGCGTCTACAATGAGCAGTTCTTC.

The V gene is TRBV6-4, the J gene TRBJ2-3, with D possibly TRBD2 on 5 matching bases. This CDR3 has 13 amino acids. Trimming removed 8 bases at V and 0 bases at J, with 9 bases between. CDR1 is MRHNA and CDR2 is SNTAGT in the germline V gene. The CDR3 DNA reads TGTGCCAGCGCGGGCGGTAGCACAGATACGCAGTATTTT. Translation: CASAGGSTDTQYF.

V and J are TRBV6-6 and TRBJ1-1; the match to TRBD1 covers 8 bases. The CDR3 totals 14 residues. V lost 6 bases, J lost 0 bases, and 3 bases stayed unmatched. Per germline, CDR1 MNHNY and CDR2 SVGAGI (reference sequence). The CDR3 sequence: CASRQTGVNTEAFF. In DNA form, the CDR3 reads TGTGCCAGCAGGCAGACAGGGGTGAACACTGAAGCTTTCTTT.

This clone was counted only a few times. This chain connects TRBV7-2 to TRBJ2-3, with a tentative D call TRBD1 (5 bases). Germline V lookup: CDR1 SGHTA, CDR2 FQGNSA. Deletions cut 5 bases from V and 4 bases from J, with 16 bases between. The length of the CDR3 is 15 residues. The CDR3 nucleotides read TGTGCCAGCAGCGCCTCGCCAGGGTCGGCAGATACGCAGTATTTT. Protein product: CASSASPGSADTQYF.

The CDR3, as DNA: TGTGCCAGTAGTAGATCCATTGGGACAGGGTCTGAGCAGTACTTC. Its protein product is CASSRSIGTGSEQYF. J is TRBJ2-7 and V is TRBV19, with 9 bases fitting TRBD1. V lost 4 bases, J lost 7 bases, and 11 bases stayed unmatched. The CDR3 extends over 15 amino acids. CDR1 and CDR2 from the germline V gene are LNHDA and SQIVND (reference sequence).

The count of this clone is one. The chain carries TRBV27 and TRBJ2-1; 12 bases map to TRBD2. Germline trimming cut 4 bases from V and 4 bases from J; bases unmatched to any gene: 8. There are 17 residues in the CDR3. Germline V gene sequence: CDR1 MNHEY, CDR2 SMNVEV (reference sequence). CDR3 coding DNA: TGTGCCAGCAGTTCTCCCCGACTAGCGGGGGCGTACAATGAGCAGTTCTTC. Translation: CASSSPRLAGAYNEQFF.

The sample holds one count of this clone. The chain links TRBV2 to TRBJ2-7; tentatively, D is TRBD1 (6 bases). CDR1 and CDR2 from the germline V gene are SNHLY and FYNNEI. Trimming shortened V by 6 bases and J by 4 bases, and 10 bases separated the two germline ends. This CDR3 has 12 amino acids. The CDR3: CASRYTGYEQYF. CDR3 nucleotide sequence: TGTGCCAGCAGATACACAGGGTACGAGCAGTACTTC.

This CDR3 reads CASSLATGSYEQYF. CDR3 in DNA: TGTGCCAGCAGCTTAGCAACCGGTTCCTACGAGCAGTACTTC. The chain employs TRBV11-2 and TRBJ2-7; D is unresolved. Germline V gene data show CDR1 as SGHAT and CDR2 as FQNNGV. The CDR3 runs to 14 residues. The germline V and J ends were trimmed by 1 base and 1 base, with 8 bases remaining between them.